Listed here is a single T cell receptor beta chain. Its antigen remains unknown. The CDR3 has 18 amino acids. Per germline, CDR1 SGHVT and CDR2 SQSDAQ. The V end lost 0 bases, the J end lost 0 bases, and 14 bases lay between the germline ends. The data originate from a study of cytomegalovirus exposure and HLA in healthy donors. Study observations and caveats: An analysis was carried out later, and it reportedly showed fewer N-insertions in an Asian-associated ancestry cluster than the approximately 700-donor mean.

The PCR contained 60 Vbeta and 13 Jbeta primers. The data were produced by immunoSEQ multiplex PCR, yet TCRdb's version contains in-frame clones alone and is incomplete. Of 85,000 to 120,000 clones listed, around 57% are singletons. The chain is built from TRBV7-4 and TRBJ2-2; perhaps TRBD2 as D (5 bases). This receptor was obtained from a human donor in good health. Specimen: PBMCs. The CDR3 nucleotides read TGTGCCAGCAGCTTAGCCAGGTCCCTAGCTACGAACACCGGGGAGCTGTTTTTT. This translates into CASSLARSLATNTGELFF.